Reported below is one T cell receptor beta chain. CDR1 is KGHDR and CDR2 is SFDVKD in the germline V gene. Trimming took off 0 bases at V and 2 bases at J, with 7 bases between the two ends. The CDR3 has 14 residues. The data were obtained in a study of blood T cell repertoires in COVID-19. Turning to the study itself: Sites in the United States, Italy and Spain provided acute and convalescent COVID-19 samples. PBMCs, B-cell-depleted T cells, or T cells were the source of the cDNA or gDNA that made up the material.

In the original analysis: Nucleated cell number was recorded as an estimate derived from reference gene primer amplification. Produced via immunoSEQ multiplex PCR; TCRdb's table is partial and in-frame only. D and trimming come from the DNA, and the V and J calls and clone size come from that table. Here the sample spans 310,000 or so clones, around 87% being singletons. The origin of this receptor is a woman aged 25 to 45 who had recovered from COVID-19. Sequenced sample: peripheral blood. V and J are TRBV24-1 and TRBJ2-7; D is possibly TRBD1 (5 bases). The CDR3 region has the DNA TGTGCCACCAGTGATTTGGGGGCACCCTACGAGCAGTACTTC. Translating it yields CATSDLGAPYEQYF.